The source of this T cell receptor beta chain is a study of shared clonotypes between healthy human individuals (dated by TCRdb to about 2020). About the study as a whole: The cohort included three men and a couple of women between 18 and 49 years of age. To estimate repertoire size and how much clonotypes are shared between individuals, the study performed deep sequencing of blood TCR repertoires from a few healthy adults. Different laboratories and diverse techniques were used to prepare libraries and sequence TCR repertoires, to increase sequencing depth and limit assay-specific biases. Between about 0.85 and 8.9 billion PBMCs per donor were obtained by leukapheresis. For each donor, CD4 naive and CD4 memory were each run on three plates, CD8 naive on two plates, and CD8 memory on one plate. What the study reported, not specific to this receptor: Across four donors, roughly 5.4% of naive CD4, more than 3% of naive CD8, 2% to 2.5% of memory CD4, and over 0.35% of memory CD8 clonotypes were shared. Compared with non-shared clonotypes, the clonotypes found in all four sorted-subset donors had higher generation probabilities. Rarefaction of sorted-subset datasets indicated incomplete sequencing despite the large sequencing depth. Sampling was restricted to blood, and TCR repertoires in tissue are likely to differ from TCR repertoires in blood. Naive subsets generally had larger estimated clonotype richness than memory subsets. Pairwise subsampling indicated that sequencing depth was expected to affect the degree of clonotype sharing among donors. The genetic and exposure-history diversity represented was limited by the small number of donors.

In regard to this clone: Its target antigen remains unknown. No much larger clone exists at a distance of one base, and base qualities are not known.

For the CD8 naive samples, CD45RO-negative cells were positively selected for CCR7, yielding a CD45RA+CCR7+ population from which TemRA cells were excluded. The donors were healthy, HIV-negative adults who had no recently reported acute infections or vaccinations. Only Caucasian adults living in Nashville, Tennessee, USA were represented among the donors. After blood collection by leukapheresis, PBMCs were isolated using Ficoll-Histopaque density gradient centrifugation and then cryopreserved in the vapor phase of liquid nitrogen. Analytical flow cytometry was used to check the purity and quantity of each magnetically sorted T cell population. From each sorted fraction, genomic DNA was isolated and quantified by UV absorbance on a Nanodrop 2000c. CDR1 and CDR2 are drawn from the germline V gene: KGHSH, LQKENI. From the cysteine up to the phenylalanine, the CDR3 has a length of 15 residues. This entry keeps only the CDR3 DNA: 45 bases, framed from base 1. Ends trimmed: V by 4 bases, J by 2 bases; bases unmatched to a gene: 7.

TCR CDR3 regions were amplified from genomic DNA by multiplex PCR using the deep immunoSEQ assay. Extracted genomic DNA from each cell subset was distributed evenly across all wells of several immunoSEQ 96-well plates, and each plate was treated as a replicate. For sorted subsets, approximately 200 ng of genomic DNA, equivalent to tens of thousands of T cell genomes, went into each replicate PCR. Purified libraries were measured with a Qubit 3.0 fluorometer, size-checked on a Bioanalyzer 2100, and measured again with the KAPA Library Quantification kit. A separate single-read 150-cycle Illumina NextSeq 550 flow cell was used to sequence each immunoSEQ 96-well plate. The authors processed their data as follows. The immunoSEQ output contained only junctional sequences without quality scores, so filtering could not match that applied to full-length reads. Sequences were annotated with PyIR, a Python wrapper for IgBLAST v1.9, using IMGT germline references to assign V/J genes and CDR3. Reads with weak V/J assignments (E-value above 1e-6), missing CDR3, stop codons, out-of-frame junctions, or ambiguous translated residues were removed. A V3J clonotype was defined by an identical inferred V gene, J gene, and CDR3 amino acid sequence. The percentage overlap between two repertoires was calculated by dividing the number of shared unique clonotypes by the size of the smaller repertoire. Richness of each repertoire was evaluated using RTK rarefaction, the Chao1 estimator, and Recon v2.1 estimates of unobserved clonotypes. Generation probabilities were computed with OLGA for all TCRbeta clonotypes obtained by the gDNA method from four donors. What TCRdb holds here is the immuneACCESS table cut down to in-frame rearrangements. Part of the clones is not present; checked against another copy, under half of the missing clones reflect an unresolved V gene, and the others are unexplained. That table supplies the V and J calls and clone size; D and trimming were determined from the DNA. This sample gives a few million clones in total; roughly 95% of them show up just once. The top ten hold under 2% of the sample.

Source material: naive CD8+ T cells from PBMCs. The label giving this sample's cell subset or site can be read as: CD45RA+CCR7+. The TCR originated in a man between 18 and 29 years old in good health. Some clones in this sample may be carry-over from other donors' samples. The rearranged segments are TRBV18 and TRBJ2-7, and TRBD2 aligns with 8 junction nucleotides. CDR3 region: CASSQATSAPYEQYF. The DNA sequence is as follows: TGTGCCAGCTCACAAGCGACTAGCGCCCCCTACGAGCAGTACTTC.